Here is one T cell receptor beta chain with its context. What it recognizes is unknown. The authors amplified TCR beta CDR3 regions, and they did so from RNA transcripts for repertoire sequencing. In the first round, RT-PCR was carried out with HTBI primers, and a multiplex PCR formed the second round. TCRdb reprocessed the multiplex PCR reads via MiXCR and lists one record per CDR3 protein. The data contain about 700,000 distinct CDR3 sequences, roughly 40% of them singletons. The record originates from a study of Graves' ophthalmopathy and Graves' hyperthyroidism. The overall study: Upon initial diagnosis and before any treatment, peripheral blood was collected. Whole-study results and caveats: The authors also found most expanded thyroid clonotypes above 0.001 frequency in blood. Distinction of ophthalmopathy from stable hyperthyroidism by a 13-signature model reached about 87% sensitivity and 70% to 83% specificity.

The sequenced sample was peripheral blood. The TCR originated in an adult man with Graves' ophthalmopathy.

In nucleotides, the CDR3 is TGTGCCAGCACCAAGACAGTTCTCTATGGCTACACCTTC. It yields the protein CASTKTVLYGYTF. The chain uses TRBV10-3 and TRBJ1-2; a weak D match, TRBD1 (5 bases). V lost 10 bases and J 4 bases, leaving 16 bases between the germline ends. This CDR3 comprises 13 residues. Germline V gives CDR1 ENHRY, CDR2 SYGVKD.